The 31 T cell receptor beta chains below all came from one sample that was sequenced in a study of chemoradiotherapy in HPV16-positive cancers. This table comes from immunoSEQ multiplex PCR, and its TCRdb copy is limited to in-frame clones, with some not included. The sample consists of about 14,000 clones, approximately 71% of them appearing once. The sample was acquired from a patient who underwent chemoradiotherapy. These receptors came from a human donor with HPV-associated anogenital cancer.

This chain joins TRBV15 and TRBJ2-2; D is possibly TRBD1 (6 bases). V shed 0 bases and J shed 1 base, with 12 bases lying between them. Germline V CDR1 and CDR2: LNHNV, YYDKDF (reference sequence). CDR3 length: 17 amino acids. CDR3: CATSRDWGPRNTGELFF. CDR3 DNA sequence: TGTGCCACCAGCAGAGATTGGGGGCCCCGGAACACCGGGGAGCTGTTTTTT.

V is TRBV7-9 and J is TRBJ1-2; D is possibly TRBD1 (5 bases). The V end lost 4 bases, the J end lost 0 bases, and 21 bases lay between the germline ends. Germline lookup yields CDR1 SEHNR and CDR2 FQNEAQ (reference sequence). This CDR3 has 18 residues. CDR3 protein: CASSSSLPRGGTNYGYTF. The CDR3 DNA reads TGTGCCAGCAGCTCATCCCTCCCGCGCGGGGGAACTAACTATGGCTACACCTTC.

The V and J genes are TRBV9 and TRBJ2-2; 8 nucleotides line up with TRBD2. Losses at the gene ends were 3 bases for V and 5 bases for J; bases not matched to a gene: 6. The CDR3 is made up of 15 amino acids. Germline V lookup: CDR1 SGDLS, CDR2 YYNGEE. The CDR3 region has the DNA TGTGCCAGCAGCGCGGGGGGGGTACTGACCGGGGAGCTGTTTTTT. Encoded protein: CASSAGGVLTGELFF.

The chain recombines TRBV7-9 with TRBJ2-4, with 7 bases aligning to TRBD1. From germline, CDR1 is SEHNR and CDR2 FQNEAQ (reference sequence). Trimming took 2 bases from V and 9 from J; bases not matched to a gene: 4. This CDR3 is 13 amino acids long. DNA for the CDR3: TGTGCCAGCAGCTTAACAGGGGCGGCCATTCAGTACTTC. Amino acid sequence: CASSLTGAAIQYF.

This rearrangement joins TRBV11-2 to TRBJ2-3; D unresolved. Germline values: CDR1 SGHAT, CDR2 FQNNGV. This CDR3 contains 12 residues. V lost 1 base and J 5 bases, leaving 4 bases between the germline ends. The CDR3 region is CASSLGVDTQYF. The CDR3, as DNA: TGTGCCAGCAGCTTAGGGGTAGATACGCAGTATTTT.

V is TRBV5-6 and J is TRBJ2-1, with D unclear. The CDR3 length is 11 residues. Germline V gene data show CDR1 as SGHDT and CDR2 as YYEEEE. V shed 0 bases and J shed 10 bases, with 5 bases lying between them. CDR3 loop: CASSLGGEQFF. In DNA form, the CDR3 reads TGTGCCAGCAGCTTGGGAGGAGAGCAGTTCTTC.

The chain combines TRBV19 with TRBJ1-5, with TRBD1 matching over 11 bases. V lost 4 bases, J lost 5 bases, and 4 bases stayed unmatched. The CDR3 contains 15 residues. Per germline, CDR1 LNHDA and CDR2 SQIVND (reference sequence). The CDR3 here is CASSTRDRGYQPQHF. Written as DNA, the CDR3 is TGTGCCAGTAGTACGAGGGACAGGGGGTATCAGCCCCAGCATTTT.

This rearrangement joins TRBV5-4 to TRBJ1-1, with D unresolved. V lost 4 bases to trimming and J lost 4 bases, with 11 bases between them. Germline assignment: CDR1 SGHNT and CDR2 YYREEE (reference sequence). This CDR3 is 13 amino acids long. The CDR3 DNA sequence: TGTGCCAGCAGCCCCCAGTTTTCCACTGAAGCTTTCTTT. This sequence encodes CASSPQFSTEAFF. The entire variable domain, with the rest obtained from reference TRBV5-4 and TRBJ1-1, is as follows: ETGVTQSPTHLIKTRGQQVTLRCSSQSGHNTVSWYQQALGQGPQFIFQYYREEENGRGNFPPRFSGLQFPNYSSELNVNALELDDSALYLCASSPQFSTEAFFGQGTRLTVV.

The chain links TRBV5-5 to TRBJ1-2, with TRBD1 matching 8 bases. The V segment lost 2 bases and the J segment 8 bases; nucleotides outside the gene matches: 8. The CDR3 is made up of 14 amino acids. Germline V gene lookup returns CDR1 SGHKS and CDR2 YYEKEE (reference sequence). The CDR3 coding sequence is TGTGCCAGCAGCTTCGAGTGGACAGGGTTGGGCTACACCTTC. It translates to CASSFEWTGLGYTF. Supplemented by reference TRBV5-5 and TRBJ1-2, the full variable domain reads DAGVTQSPTHLIKTRGQQVTLRCSPISGHKSVSWYQQVLGQGPQFIFQYYEKEERGRGNFPDRFSARQFPNYSSELNVNALLLGDSALYLCASSFEWTGLGYTFGSGTRLTVV.

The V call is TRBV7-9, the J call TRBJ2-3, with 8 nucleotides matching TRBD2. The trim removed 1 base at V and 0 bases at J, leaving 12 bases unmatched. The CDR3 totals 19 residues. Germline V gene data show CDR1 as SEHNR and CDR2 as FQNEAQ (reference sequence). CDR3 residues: CASSLGSGGGTQSTDTQYF. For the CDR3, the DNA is TGTGCCAGCAGCTTAGGCTCTGGCGGGGGGACCCAAAGCACAGATACGCAGTATTTT.

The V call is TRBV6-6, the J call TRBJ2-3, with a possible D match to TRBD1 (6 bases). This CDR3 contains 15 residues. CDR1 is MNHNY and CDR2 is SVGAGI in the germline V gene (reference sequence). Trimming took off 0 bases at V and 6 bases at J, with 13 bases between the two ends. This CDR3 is CASSYSYRESDTQYF. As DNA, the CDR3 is TGTGCCAGCAGTTACTCGTACAGGGAGTCGGATACGCAGTATTTT.

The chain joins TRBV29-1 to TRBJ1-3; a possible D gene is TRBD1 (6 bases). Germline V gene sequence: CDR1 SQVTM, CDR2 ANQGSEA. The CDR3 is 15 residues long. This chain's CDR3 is CAGQPLESSGNTIYF. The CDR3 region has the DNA TGCGCAGGACAGCCACTCGAGTCATCTGGAAACACCATATATTTT.

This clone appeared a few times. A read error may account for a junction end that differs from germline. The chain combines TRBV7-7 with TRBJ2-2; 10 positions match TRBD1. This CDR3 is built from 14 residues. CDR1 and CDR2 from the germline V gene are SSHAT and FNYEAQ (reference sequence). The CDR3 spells CASSMDRGNRELFF. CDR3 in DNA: TGTGCTAGCAGCATGGACAGGGGGAACCGGGAGCTGTTTTTT.

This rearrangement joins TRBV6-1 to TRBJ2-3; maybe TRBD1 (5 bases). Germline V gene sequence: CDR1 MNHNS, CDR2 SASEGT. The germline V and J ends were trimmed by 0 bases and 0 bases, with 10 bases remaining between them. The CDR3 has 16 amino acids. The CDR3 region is CASSEALQASTDTQYF. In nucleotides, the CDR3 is TGTGCCAGCAGTGAAGCGCTACAGGCCAGCACAGATACGCAGTATTTT.

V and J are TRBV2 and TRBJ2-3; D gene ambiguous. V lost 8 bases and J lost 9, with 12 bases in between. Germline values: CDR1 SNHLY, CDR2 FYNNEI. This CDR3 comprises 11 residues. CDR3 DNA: TGTGCCAGCGGGCAGGTCTCAACGCAGTATTTT. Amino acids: CASGQVSTQYF.

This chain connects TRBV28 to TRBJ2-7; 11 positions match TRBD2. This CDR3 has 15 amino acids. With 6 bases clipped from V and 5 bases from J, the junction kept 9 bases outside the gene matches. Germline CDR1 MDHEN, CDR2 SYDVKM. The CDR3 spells CASSRSGGAWDEQYF. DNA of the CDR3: TGTGCCAGCAGCCGTAGCGGGGGGGCCTGGGACGAGCAGTACTTC.

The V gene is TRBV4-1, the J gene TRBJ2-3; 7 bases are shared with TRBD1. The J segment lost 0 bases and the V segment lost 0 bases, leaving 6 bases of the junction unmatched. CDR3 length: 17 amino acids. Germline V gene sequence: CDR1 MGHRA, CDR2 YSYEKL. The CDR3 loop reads CASSQDDTGASTDTQYF. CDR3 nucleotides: TGCGCCAGCAGCCAAGATGATACAGGGGCTAGCACAGATACGCAGTATTTT.

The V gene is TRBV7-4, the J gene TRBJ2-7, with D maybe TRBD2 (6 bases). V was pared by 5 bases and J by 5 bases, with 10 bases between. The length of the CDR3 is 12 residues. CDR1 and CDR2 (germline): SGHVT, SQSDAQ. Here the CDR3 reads CASSILADEQYF. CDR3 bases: TGTGCCAGCAGCATCTTAGCGGACGAGCAGTACTTC.

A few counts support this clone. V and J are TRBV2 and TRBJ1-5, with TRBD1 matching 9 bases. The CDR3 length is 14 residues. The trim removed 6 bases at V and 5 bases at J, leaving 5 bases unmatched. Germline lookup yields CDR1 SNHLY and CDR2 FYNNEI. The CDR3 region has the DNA TGTGCCAGCAGGGGACGACAGGGGGATCAGCCCCAGCATTTT. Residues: CASRGRQGDQPQHF.

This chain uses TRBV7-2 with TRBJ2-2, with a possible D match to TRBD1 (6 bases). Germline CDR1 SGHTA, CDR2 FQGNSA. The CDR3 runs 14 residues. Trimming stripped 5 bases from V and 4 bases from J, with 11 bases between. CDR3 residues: CASSRGGSTGELFF. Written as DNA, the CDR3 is TGTGCCAGCAGCCGAGGGGGAAGCACCGGGGAGCTGTTTTTT. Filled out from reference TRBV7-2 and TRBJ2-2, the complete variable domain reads GAGVSQSPSNKVTEKGKDVELRCDPISGHTALYWYRQSLGQGLEFLIYFQGNSAPDKSGLPSDRFSAERTGGSVSTLTIQRTQQEDSAVYLCASSRGGSTGELFFGEGSRLTVL.

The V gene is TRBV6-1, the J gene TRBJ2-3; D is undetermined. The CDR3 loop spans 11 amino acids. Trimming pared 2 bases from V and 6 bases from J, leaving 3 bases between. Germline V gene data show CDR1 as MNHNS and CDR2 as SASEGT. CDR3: CASSEPDTQYF. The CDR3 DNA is TGTGCCAGCAGTGAACCCGATACGCAGTATTTT.

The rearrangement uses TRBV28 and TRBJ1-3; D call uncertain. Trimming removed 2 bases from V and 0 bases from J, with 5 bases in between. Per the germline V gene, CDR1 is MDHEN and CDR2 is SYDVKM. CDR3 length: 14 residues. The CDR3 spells CASSLDLSGNTIYF. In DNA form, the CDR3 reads TGTGCCAGCAGTTTAGATCTCTCTGGAAACACCATATATTTT.

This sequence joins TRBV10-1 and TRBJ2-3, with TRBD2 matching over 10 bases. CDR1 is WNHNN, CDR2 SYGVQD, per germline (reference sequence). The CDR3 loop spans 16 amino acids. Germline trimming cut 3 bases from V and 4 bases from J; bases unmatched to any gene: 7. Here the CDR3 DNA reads TGCGCCAGCAGTGAAGGAAGCGGGGGGGCCGCAGATACGCAGTATTTT. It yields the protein CASSEGSGGAADTQYF.

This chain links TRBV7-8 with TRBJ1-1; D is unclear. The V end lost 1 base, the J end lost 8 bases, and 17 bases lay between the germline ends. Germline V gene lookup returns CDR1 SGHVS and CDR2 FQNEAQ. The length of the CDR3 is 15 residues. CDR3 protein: CASSLGGVTLAEAFF. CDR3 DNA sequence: TGTGCCAGCAGCTTAGGGGGTGTGACCCTAGCGGAAGCTTTCTTT.

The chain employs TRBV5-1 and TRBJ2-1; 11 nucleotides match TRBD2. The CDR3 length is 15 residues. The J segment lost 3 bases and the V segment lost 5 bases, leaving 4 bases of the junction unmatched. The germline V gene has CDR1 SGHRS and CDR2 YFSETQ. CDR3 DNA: TGCGCCAGCAGGACAACTAGCGGGAGCTACAATGAGCAGTTCTTC. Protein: CASRTTSGSYNEQFF.

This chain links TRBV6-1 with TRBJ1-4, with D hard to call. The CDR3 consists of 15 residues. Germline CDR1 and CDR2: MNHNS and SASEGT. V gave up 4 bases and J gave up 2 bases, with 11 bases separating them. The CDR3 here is CASSGQATTNEKLFF. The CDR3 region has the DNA TGTGCCAGCAGTGGACAAGCAACCACTAATGAAAAACTGTTTTTT.

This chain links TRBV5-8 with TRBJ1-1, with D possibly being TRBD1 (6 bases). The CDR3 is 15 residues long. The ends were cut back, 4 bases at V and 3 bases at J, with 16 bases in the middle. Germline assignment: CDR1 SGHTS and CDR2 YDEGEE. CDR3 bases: TGTGCCAGCAGCCTAACAGGGTCCTTCGACACTGAAGCTTTCTTT. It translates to CASSLTGSFDTEAFF.

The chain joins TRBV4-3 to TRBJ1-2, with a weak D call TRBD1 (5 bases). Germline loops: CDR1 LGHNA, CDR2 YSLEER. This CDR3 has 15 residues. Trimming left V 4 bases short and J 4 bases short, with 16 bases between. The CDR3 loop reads CASSPQQDSGYGYTF. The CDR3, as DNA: TGCGCCAGCAGCCCCCAACAGGATAGCGGCTATGGCTACACCTTC.

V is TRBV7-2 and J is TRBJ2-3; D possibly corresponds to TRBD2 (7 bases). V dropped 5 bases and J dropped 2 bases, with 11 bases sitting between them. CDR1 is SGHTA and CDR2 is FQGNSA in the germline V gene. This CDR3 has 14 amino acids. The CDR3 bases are TGTGCCAGCAGCCCCGGGGGGCACACAGATACGCAGTATTTT. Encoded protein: CASSPGGHTDTQYF.

CDR3 sequence reads: CASSPLGGGAGDTQYF. Written as DNA, the CDR3 is TGTGCCAGCAGCCCCTTAGGCGGGGGGGCCGGAGATACGCAGTATTTT. The rearrangement joins TRBV5-4 to TRBJ2-3, with 9 bases matching TRBD2. Germline CDR1 reads SGHNT; CDR2 reads YYREEE (reference sequence). This CDR3 has 16 residues. Germline trimming cut 4 bases from V and 5 bases from J; bases unmatched to any gene: 11. Based on the CDR3 plus reference TRBV5-4 and TRBJ2-3, the full variable domain is ETGVTQSPTHLIKTRGQQVTLRCSSQSGHNTVSWYQQALGQGPQFIFQYYREEENGRGNFPPRFSGLQFPNYSSELNVNALELDDSALYLCASSPLGGGAGDTQYFGPGTRLTVL.

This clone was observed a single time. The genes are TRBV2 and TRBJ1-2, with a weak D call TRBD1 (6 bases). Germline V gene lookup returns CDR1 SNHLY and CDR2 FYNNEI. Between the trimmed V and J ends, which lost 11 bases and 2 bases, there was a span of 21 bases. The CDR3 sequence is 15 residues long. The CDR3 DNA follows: TGTGCCGGTTCCCGGGGGCGGGCCGAAAACTATGGCTACACCTTC. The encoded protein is CAGSRGRAENYGYTF.